Shown below are 5 T cell receptor beta chains from a single sample sequenced in a study of cytomegalovirus exposure and HLA in healthy donors. Primers: 60 Vbeta forward and 13 Jbeta reverse. Some clones are missing from TCRdb's copy, which holds only in-frame ones; the method was immunoSEQ multiplex PCR. The data contain about 160,000 clones, roughly 78% of them seen just once; the ten biggest clones take up 2% to 2.5%. Sequencing was performed on PBMCs. Receptor source: a man in his forties in good health and CMV-seronegative.

Concerning this clone itself: At one end the junction does not follow the germline gene, possibly because of a read error. V and J are TRBV6-5 and TRBJ2-6; D perhaps matches TRBD1 (5 bases). The CDR3 runs to 14 residues. Germline V gives CDR1 MNHEY, CDR2 SVGAGI. As DNA, the CDR3 is TGTGCCAGCAGTTCACGGTCTGGGGCCAACGGCCTGACTTTC. It yields the protein CASSSRSGANGLTF.

This chain links TRBV28 with TRBJ2-1, with 12 bases fitting TRBD2. The germline V gene has CDR1 MDHEN and CDR2 SYDVKM. The CDR3 loop spans 20 amino acids. V was pared by 8 bases and J by 0 bases, with 17 bases of the junction left unmatched. In DNA, the CDR3 is TGTGCCAGCGGACTAGAGACCGGGACTAGCGGGTTCCGCTCCTACAATGAGCAGTTCTTC. It is translated as CASGLETGTSGFRSYNEQFF.

The chain employs TRBV27 and TRBJ1-5, with D perhaps TRBD1 (5 bases). The V end lost 6 bases, the J end lost 2 bases, and 5 bases lay between the germline ends. Germline V lookup: CDR1 MNHEY, CDR2 SMNVEV (reference sequence). The CDR3 runs 12 residues. The CDR3 nucleotides are TGTGCCAGCAGGACAGGCAATCAGCCCCAGCATTTT. Its protein is CASRTGNQPQHF.

This clone has more than one count but fewer than ten. Within the sample, other DNA sequences also encode this same CDR3. This chain links TRBV18 with TRBJ1-5, with TRBD1 matching over 7 bases. The CDR3 contains 14 residues. CDR1 and CDR2 from the germline V gene are KGHSH and LQKENI. The V and J ends lost 2 bases and 2 bases, in that order; junction bases with no gene match: 0. The CDR3 sequence: CASSPGQGNQPQHF. As DNA, the CDR3 is TGTGCCAGCTCACCAGGACAGGGCAATCAGCCCCAGCATTTT.

This chain connects TRBV7-2 to TRBJ2-7; weak D call: TRBD2 (5 bases). The CDR3 runs to 15 residues. Germline V gene data show CDR1 as SGHTA and CDR2 as FQGNSA. The V and J ends lost 5 bases and 4 bases respectively, with 18 bases between them. CDR3 amino acids: CASSPVVGDQYEQYF. The DNA of the CDR3 is TGTGCCAGCAGCCCTGTGGTCGGGGATCAATACGAGCAGTACTTC. Full variable domain (outside the CDR3, taken from reference TRBV7-2 and TRBJ2-7): GAGVSQSPSNKVTEKGKDVELRCDPISGHTALYWYRQSLGQGLEFLIYFQGNSAPDKSGLPSDRFSAERTGGSVSTLTIQRTQQEDSAVYLCASSPVVGDQYEQYFGPGTRLTVT.